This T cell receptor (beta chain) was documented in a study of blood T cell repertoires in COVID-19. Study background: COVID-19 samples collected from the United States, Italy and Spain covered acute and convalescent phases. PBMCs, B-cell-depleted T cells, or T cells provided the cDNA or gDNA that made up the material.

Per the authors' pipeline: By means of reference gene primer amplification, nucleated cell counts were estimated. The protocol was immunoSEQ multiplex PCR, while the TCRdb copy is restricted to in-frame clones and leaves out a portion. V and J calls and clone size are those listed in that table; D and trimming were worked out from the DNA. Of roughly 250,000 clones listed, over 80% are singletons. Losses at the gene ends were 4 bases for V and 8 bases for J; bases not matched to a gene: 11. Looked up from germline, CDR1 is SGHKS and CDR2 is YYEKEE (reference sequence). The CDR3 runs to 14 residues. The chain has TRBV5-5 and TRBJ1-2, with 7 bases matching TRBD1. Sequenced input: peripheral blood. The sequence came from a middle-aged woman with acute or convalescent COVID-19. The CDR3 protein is CASSRAGGSGGYTF. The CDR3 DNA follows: TGTGCCAGCAGCCGGGCAGGGGGATCTGGAGGCTACACCTTC.